The 18 T cell receptor beta chains presented below share a single source sample, sequenced in a study of cytomegalovirus exposure and HLA in healthy donors. Repertoires were generated with immunoSEQ multiplex PCR, while TCRdb's copy carries only in-frame clones and drops some. Counted here are 150,000 or so clones, approximately 91% occurring once; the ten biggest clones make up approximately 3.2%. The sample was PBMCs. These receptors were obtained from a young woman in good health and CMV-seropositive.

The table lists this clone with a few counts. V and J are TRBV7-3 and TRBJ2-3; a possible D gene is TRBD2 (5 bases). V lost 7 bases, J lost 5 bases, and 10 bases lay in between. Germline V lookup: CDR1 SGHTA, CDR2 FQGTGA. This CDR3 contains 12 residues. The CDR3 is CASNPGVDTQYF. The CDR3 DNA follows: TGTGCCAGCAACCCCGGGGTAGATACGCAGTATTTT.

This chain's CDR3 is CASSPGQMNTEAFF. In nucleotides, the CDR3 is TGTGCCAGCAGCCCCGGACAGATGAACACTGAAGCTTTCTTT. The J gene is TRBJ1-1, the V gene TRBV9; D possibly corresponds to TRBD1 (6 bases). Looked up from germline, CDR1 is SGDLS and CDR2 is YYNGEE. V gave up 4 bases and J gave up 0 bases, with 10 bases separating them. This CDR3 comprises 14 residues.

Written as DNA, the CDR3 is TGTGCCAGCACCACAGGCCAACCCTACGAGCAGTACTTC. This encodes CASTTGQPYEQYF. This chain connects TRBV28 to TRBJ2-7; D may be TRBD1 (5 bases). Germline V lookup: CDR1 MDHEN, CDR2 SYDVKM. CDR3 length: 13 residues. V was shortened by 7 bases and J by 2 bases, with 12 bases between the two germline ends.

The rearrangement uses TRBV11-2 and TRBJ2-7; D remains unclear. V gave up 5 bases and J gave up 3 bases, with 5 bases separating them. The CDR3 extends over 11 amino acids. The germline gives CDR1 SGHAT, CDR2 FQNNGV. CDR3 loop: CASSPHYEQYF. The CDR3 DNA is TGTGCCAGCAGCCCCCACTACGAGCAGTACTTC.

This chain connects TRBV5-4 to TRBJ2-2, with a tentative D call TRBD1 (6 bases). Trimming cost V 4 bases and J 1 base, with 14 bases left between them. The length of the CDR3 is 16 residues. The germline V gene encodes CDR1 SGHNT and CDR2 YYREEE (reference sequence). CDR3 DNA sequence: TGTGCCAGCAGCCCCTGGATAGGGGGGAACACCGGGGAGCTGTTTTTT. Translating it yields CASSPWIGGNTGELFF.

The rearrangement joins TRBV6-5 to TRBJ1-4; 7 positions match TRBD1. The CDR3 is 13 amino acids. Germline values: CDR1 MNHEY, CDR2 SVGAGI. J gave up 3 bases and V 8 bases, and 3 bases lay outside the gene matches. The CDR3: CASCRGANEKLFF. DNA of the CDR3: TGTGCCAGCTGCAGGGGGGCTAATGAAAAACTGTTTTTT.

This clone was recorded once. The genes are TRBV7-9 and TRBJ2-5; D might be TRBD2 (5 bases). Looked up from germline, CDR1 is SEHNR and CDR2 is FQNEAQ (reference sequence). The CDR3 has 14 amino acids. V was trimmed by 3 bases and J by 5 bases, leaving 13 bases between them. Written as DNA, the CDR3 is TGTGCCAGCAGCTTCCGGGCTAGCATCGAGACCCAGTACTTC. Translation gives CASSFRASIETQYF.

The V gene is TRBV30, the J gene TRBJ1-2; 10 bases line up with TRBD1. The V and J ends lost 3 bases and 8 bases, in that order; junction bases with no gene match: 15. The CDR3 loop spans 16 amino acids. Germline loops: CDR1 GTSNPN, CDR2 SVGIG (reference sequence). CDR3 amino acids: CAWSPDRGPRGKGYTF. The DNA of the CDR3 is TGTGCCTGGAGCCCCGACAGGGGGCCCAGGGGAAAAGGCTACACCTTC.

The J gene is TRBJ2-7, the V gene TRBV4-3; D is unresolved. CDR3 length: 14 residues. Trimming took 5 bases from V and 0 from J, leaving 11 bases between them. Germline lookup yields CDR1 LGHNA and CDR2 YSLEER. The CDR3: CASSDNPNSYEQYF. The DNA for the CDR3 is TGCGCCAGCAGCGACAACCCAAACTCCTACGAGCAGTACTTC.

This chain uses TRBV7-2 with TRBJ2-7, with D maybe TRBD2 (6 bases). Germline CDR1 SGHTA, CDR2 FQGNSA. V lost 1 base, J lost 7 bases, and 14 bases lay in between. This CDR3 contains 14 residues. This CDR3 is CASSLGSGALEQYF. CDR3 bases: TGTGCCAGCAGCTTAGGTAGCGGAGCATTGGAGCAGTACTTC.

The CDR3 DNA reads as TGTGCCAGTAGTACAAAGACAGGGTTTAAAATCACTGAAGCTTTCTTT. Its protein is CASSTKTGFKITEAFF. This chain links TRBV19 with TRBJ1-1; 7 bases agree with TRBD1. CDR3 length: 16 residues. Per germline, CDR1 LNHDA and CDR2 SQIVND (reference sequence). V shed 4 bases, J shed 4 bases, and the junction held 12 bases outside the gene matches.

The rearrangement links TRBV21-1 to TRBJ2-7; the DNA was not used to check the table's D call, TRBD2. TRBV21-1 has pseudogene status. This CDR3 comprises 12 residues. In DNA, the CDR3 is TGTGCCAGCAGCAAAGGGAGGAACGAGCAGTACTTC. It yields the protein CASSKGRNEQYF.

This clone was observed once. The chain couples TRBV6-6 to TRBJ2-7, with D tentatively TRBD2 (5 bases). Germline V gene lookup returns CDR1 MNHNY and CDR2 SVGAGI (reference sequence). Trimming took off 6 bases at V and 0 bases at J, with 9 bases between the two ends. This CDR3 spans 13 amino acids. CDR3 sequence: CASSRSDSYEQYF. CDR3 nucleotides: TGTGCCAGCAGCCGTAGCGACTCCTACGAGCAGTACTTC.

The rearrangement uses TRBV28 and TRBJ2-7; D may be TRBD2 (5 bases). V lost 5 bases and J 2 bases, leaving 19 bases between the germline ends. Per the germline V gene, CDR1 is MDHEN and CDR2 is SYDVKM. The CDR3 has 16 amino acids. CDR3 in DNA: TGTGCCAGCAGTCTCCGGGCGGGCCCTCCCCCCTACGAGCAGTACTTC. It encodes CASSLRAGPPPYEQYF.

The V call is TRBV6-6, the J call TRBJ2-1, with TRBD1 matching over 7 bases. Germline loops: CDR1 MNHNY, CDR2 SVGAGI (reference sequence). With V trimmed by 7 bases and J by 5 bases, 5 bases remained unmatched. The CDR3 length is 13 residues. CDR3 loop: CASTGGPNNEQFF. Written as DNA, the CDR3 is TGTGCCAGCACAGGGGGACCTAACAATGAGCAGTTCTTC.

Here the CDR3 DNA reads TGTGCCAGCAGGCCGGACAGCCCCACCGGGGAGCTGTTTTTT. It encodes CASRPDSPTGELFF. The V and J genes are TRBV2 and TRBJ2-2; D might be TRBD1 (6 bases). Germline V CDR1 and CDR2: SNHLY, FYNNEI. CDR3 size: 14 residues. V was trimmed by 6 bases and J by 4 bases, leaving 12 bases between them. Complete variable domain (other parts from reference TRBV2 and TRBJ2-2): EPEVTQTPSHQVTQMGQEVILRCVPISNHLYFYWYRQILGQKVEFLVSFYNNEISEKSEIFDDQFSVERPDGSNFTLKIRSTKLEDSAMYFCASRPDSPTGELFFGEGSRLTVL.

The CDR3 reads CASSLDGRGGETQYF. Written as DNA, the CDR3 is TGTGCCAGCAGCTTAGATGGGAGGGGTGGAGAGACCCAGTACTTC. J is TRBJ2-5 and V is TRBV11-3; 7 bases line up with TRBD2. The germline V gene has CDR1 SGHNT and CDR2 YENEEA. The ends lost 0 bases at V and 4 bases at J; junction bases unmatched: 5. The CDR3 spans 15 residues.

This chain uses TRBV27 with TRBJ2-7; 11 bases are shared with TRBD2. This CDR3 is 14 amino acids long. V lost 7 bases and J lost 2; bases outside the gene matches: 4. From germline, CDR1 is MNHEY and CDR2 SMNVEV (reference sequence). As DNA, the CDR3 is TGTGCCAGCAAAATAGCGGGAGGGCCCTACGAGCAGTACTTC. This gives the protein CASKIAGGPYEQYF.